This record looks at one TCR beta chain sequence and its context. Its antigen is unidentified. Donors counted as nominally healthy when sampled, yet unrecorded immune exposures were likely. CDR3 length: 16 amino acids. Germline V gene sequence: CDR1 SGHRS, CDR2 YFSETQ. The J segment lost 1 base and the V segment lost 0 bases, leaving 5 bases of the junction unmatched. These data belong to a study of cytomegalovirus exposure and HLA in healthy donors. Findings and limits, study-wide: Sequencing likely generated an artifact that appeared as a cluster of highly shared sequence variants.

It was with 60 Vbeta and 13 Jbeta primers that the PCR ran. Some clones are missing from TCRdb's copy, which holds only in-frame ones; the method was immunoSEQ multiplex PCR. Its clone listing holds approximately 130,000 clones. The sequence came from a woman aged 55-69 years in good health and CMV-seronegative. The chain couples TRBV5-1 to TRBJ1-1, with 8 nucleotides matching TRBD1. The material sequenced was PBMCs. The CDR3 DNA is TGCGCCAGCAGCTTGGCCCAGGGGGCGGGGAACACTGAAGCTTTCTTT. Its translation is CASSLAQGAGNTEAFF.